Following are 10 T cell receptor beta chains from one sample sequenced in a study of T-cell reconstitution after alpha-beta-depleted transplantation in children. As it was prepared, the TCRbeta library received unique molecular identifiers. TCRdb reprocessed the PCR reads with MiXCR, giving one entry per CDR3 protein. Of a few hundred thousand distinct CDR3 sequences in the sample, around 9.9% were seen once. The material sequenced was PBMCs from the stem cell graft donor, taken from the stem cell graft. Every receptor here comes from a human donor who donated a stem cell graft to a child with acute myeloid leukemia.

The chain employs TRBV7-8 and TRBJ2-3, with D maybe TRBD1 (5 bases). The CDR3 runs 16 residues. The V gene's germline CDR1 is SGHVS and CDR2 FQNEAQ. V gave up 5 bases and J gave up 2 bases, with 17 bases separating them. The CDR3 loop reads CASSARQKGVTDTQYF. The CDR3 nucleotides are TGTGCCAGCAGCGCTCGTCAGAAAGGGGTCACAGATACGCAGTATTTT.

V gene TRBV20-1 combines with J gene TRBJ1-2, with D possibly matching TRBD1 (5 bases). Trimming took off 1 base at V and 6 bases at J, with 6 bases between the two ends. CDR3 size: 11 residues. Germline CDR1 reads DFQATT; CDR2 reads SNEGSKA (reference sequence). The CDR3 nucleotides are TGCAGTGCTAGAGCAGGGAATGGCTACACCTTC. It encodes CSARAGNGYTF.

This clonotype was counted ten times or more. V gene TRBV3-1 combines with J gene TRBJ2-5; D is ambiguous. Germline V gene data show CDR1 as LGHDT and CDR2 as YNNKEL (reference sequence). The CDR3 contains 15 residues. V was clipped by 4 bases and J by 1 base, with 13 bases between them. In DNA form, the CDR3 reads TGTGCCAGCAGCCCGCGCCCCCAACTCCAAGAGACCCAGTACTTC. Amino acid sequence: CASSPRPQLQETQYF.

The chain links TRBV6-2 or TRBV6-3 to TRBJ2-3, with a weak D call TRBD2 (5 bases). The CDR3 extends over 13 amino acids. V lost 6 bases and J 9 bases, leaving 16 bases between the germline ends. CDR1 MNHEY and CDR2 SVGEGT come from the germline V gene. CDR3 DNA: TGTGCCAGCAGCACAGCCAGCGGTTTAACGCAGTATTTT. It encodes CASSTASGLTQYF.

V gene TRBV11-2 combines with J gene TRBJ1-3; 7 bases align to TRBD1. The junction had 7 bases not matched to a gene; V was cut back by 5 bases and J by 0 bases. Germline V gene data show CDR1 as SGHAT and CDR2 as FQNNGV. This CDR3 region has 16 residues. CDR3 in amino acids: CASSLQGRFSGNTIYF. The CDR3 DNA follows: TGTGCCAGCAGCCTACAGGGGCGCTTCTCTGGAAACACCATATATTTT.

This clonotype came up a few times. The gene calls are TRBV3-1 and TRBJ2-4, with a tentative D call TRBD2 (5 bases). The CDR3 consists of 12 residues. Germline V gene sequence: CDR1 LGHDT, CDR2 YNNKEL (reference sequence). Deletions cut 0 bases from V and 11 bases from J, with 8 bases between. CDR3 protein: CASSQEGEFQYF. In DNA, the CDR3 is TGTGCCAGCAGCCAAGAGGGAGAGTTTCAGTACTTC.

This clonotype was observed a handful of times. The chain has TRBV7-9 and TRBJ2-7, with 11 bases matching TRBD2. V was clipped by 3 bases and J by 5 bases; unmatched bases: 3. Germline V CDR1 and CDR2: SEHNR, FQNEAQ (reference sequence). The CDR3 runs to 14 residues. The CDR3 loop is CASSFSGRGNEQYF. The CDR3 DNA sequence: TGTGCCAGCAGCTTTAGCGGGAGGGGGAACGAGCAGTACTTC.

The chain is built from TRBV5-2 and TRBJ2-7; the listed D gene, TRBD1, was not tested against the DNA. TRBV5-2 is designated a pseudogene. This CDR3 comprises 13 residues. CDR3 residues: CAMGPGPVREQYV. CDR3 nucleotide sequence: TGTGCCATGGGCCCCGGGCCGGTCCGCGAGCAGTACGTC.

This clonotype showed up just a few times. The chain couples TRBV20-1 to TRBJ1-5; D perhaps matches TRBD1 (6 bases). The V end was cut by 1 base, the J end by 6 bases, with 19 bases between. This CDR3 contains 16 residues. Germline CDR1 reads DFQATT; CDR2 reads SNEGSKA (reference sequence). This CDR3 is CSARGYARGDTQPQHF. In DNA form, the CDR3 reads TGCAGTGCTAGAGGATACGCCAGGGGCGATACTCAGCCCCAGCATTTT.

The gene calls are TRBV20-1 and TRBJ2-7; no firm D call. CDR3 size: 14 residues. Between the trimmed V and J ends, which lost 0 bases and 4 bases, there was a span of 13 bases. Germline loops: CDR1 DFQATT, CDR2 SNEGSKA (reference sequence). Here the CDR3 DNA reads TGCAGTGCTAGAGATAGGGCAGTAAGGTACGAGCAGTACTTC. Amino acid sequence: CSARDRAVRYEQYF.